This section outlines one T cell receptor beta chain sequence together with its context. The data stem from a study of beta chain features in type 1 diabetes. In the study overall: There was similarity between patients and healthy donors in age, gender and cell yields.

The CDR3 has 20 residues. Germline lookup yields CDR1 LGHNA and CDR2 YSLEER. The V segment lost 1 base and the J segment 6 bases; nucleotides outside the gene matches: 16. The whole isolated RNA underwent reverse transcription, so sequencing captured expressed TCRB transcripts. Average reads for naive, central memory and regulatory T cell samples were several million. Libraries were prepared by immunoSEQ multiplex PCR; TCRdb keeps only in-frame clonotypes and omits some of them. Of some 900,000 clones detected, about a sixth appear once; the ten largest clones hold about 0.025%. Sorted populations all exceeded 95% purity.

This TCR was recovered from a woman between 18 and 29 years old in good health. The source material was naive CD4+ T cells from blood. The chain couples TRBV4-3 to TRBJ2-2; 11 positions match TRBD2. Written as DNA, the CDR3 is TGCGCCAGCAGCCAAGTTCTCGGGTTAGCGGGAGGGCTATATCCCGGGGAGCTGTTTTTT. This translates into CASSQVLGLAGGLYPGELFF.